Following are 22 T cell receptor beta chains from one sample sequenced in a study of blood T cells in healthy people across ages. Primed by a sample-barcoded 5' primer and a J-beta primer mix, a second PCR proceeded for about 7 to 12 cycles. One entry per CDR3 protein, called by TCRdb with MiXCR from the 5' RACE reads. The table records approximately 880,000 distinct CDR3 sequences, around 48% of them present only once. Sequencing was performed on blood. These TCRs come from a young man in good health.

The genes are TRBV30 and TRBJ1-5; no reliable D call. The CDR3 has 13 residues. Germline V gives CDR1 GTSNPN, CDR2 SVGIG (reference sequence). V lost 4 bases and J 11 bases, leaving 18 bases between the germline ends. CDR3 DNA sequence: TGTGCCTGGACGCCCGGCGGCAGCTCGGCCCAGCATTTT. It encodes CAWTPGGSSAQHF.

This clonotype has a single count. The chain joins TRBV5-1 to TRBJ2-3; 13 nucleotides match TRBD2. Germline CDR1 and CDR2: SGHRS and YFSETQ. The V segment lost 4 bases and the J segment 4 bases; nucleotides outside the gene matches: 6. The CDR3 loop spans 16 amino acids. CDR3 coding DNA: TGCGCCAGCAGCGCCCGGACTAGCGGGGGCTCAGATACGCAGTATTTT. Translating gives CASSARTSGGSDTQYF. Looking up the rest from reference TRBV5-1 and TRBJ2-3 gives the full variable domain: KAGVTQTPRYLIKTRGQQVTLSCSPISGHRSVSWYQQTPGQGLQFLFEYFSETQRNKGNFPGRFSGRQFSNSRSEMNVSTLELGDSALYLCASSARTSGGSDTQYFGPGTRLTVL.

The rearrangement links TRBV25-1 to TRBJ1-5; D gene ambiguous. V was clipped by 11 bases and J by 2 bases, with 19 bases between them. CDR1 and CDR2 (germline): MGHDK, SYGVNS. The CDR3 consists of 15 residues. The CDR3 nucleotides read TGTGCCGGCCGGGTCCGGGGTAGGGGCAATCAGCCCCAGCATTTT. The encoded protein is CAGRVRGRGNQPQHF.

The rearrangement joins TRBV6-6 to TRBJ2-1; 11 bases agree with TRBD2. V trimming: 3 bases; J trimming: 7 bases; junction bases outside the gene matches: 8. The CDR3 loop spans 16 amino acids. From germline, CDR1 is MNHNY and CDR2 SVGAGI (reference sequence). The CDR3 region is CASSYSGGARWNEQFF. The CDR3 bases are TGTGCCAGCAGTTATAGCGGGGGGGCCCGTTGGAATGAGCAGTTCTTC.

The chain is built from TRBV3-1 and TRBJ1-1; D gene unclear. The CDR3 is made up of 17 amino acids. Germline V gives CDR1 LGHDT, CDR2 YNNKEL (reference sequence). Trimming took off 1 base at V and 0 bases at J, with 15 bases between the two ends. In DNA form, the CDR3 reads TGTGCCAGCAGCCAAGCCTCCGGGAGCCTAATGAACACTGAAGCTTTCTTT. Translation: CASSQASGSLMNTEAFF.

The rearrangement links TRBV6-5 to TRBJ2-3, with D uncertain. Germline loops: CDR1 MNHEY, CDR2 SVGAGI. This CDR3 contains 13 residues. Trimming cost V 2 bases and J 2 bases, with 5 bases left between them. As DNA, the CDR3 is TGTGCCAGCAGTTACACGAACACAGATACGCAGTATTTT. Its protein product is CASSYTNTDTQYF.

The V gene is TRBV18, the J gene TRBJ1-4; weak D call: TRBD1 (6 bases). Germline V gene lookup returns CDR1 KGHSH and CDR2 LQKENI. This CDR3 is built from 16 residues. V was cut by 5 bases and J by 2 bases, with 15 bases left in between. The CDR3 reads CASSYRDTSTNEKLFF. The CDR3 DNA reads as TGTGCCAGCTCATACCGGGACACTTCCACTAATGAAAAACTGTTTTTT.

V gene TRBV28 combines with J gene TRBJ2-2, with D hard to call. CDR3 length: 14 residues. Germline assignment: CDR1 MDHEN and CDR2 SYDVKM. V was cut by 6 bases and J by 4 bases, with 12 bases left in between. The CDR3 region has the DNA TGTGCCAGCAGCCTCTCGGTGGGCACCGGGGAGCTGTTTTTT. Its protein product is CASSLSVGTGELFF.

The chain employs TRBV7-2 and TRBJ2-4, with a tentative D call TRBD2 (6 bases). CDR1 and CDR2 (germline): SGHTA, FQGNSA. V lost 5 bases to trimming and J lost 6 bases, with 14 bases between them. The CDR3 consists of 14 residues. CDR3 amino acids: CASSLMGRGNIQYF. In DNA, the CDR3 is TGTGCCAGCAGCCTAATGGGGCGGGGAAACATTCAGTACTTC.

With respect to this clonotype: A much more abundant neighbour one base away suggests this may be a read error. The CDR3: CASSQGAGYREQFF. The CDR3 DNA is TGCGCCAGCAGCCAAGGGGCAGGGTATCGTGAGCAGTTCTTC. V usage is TRBV4-1 and J usage is TRBJ2-1, with a possible D match to TRBD1 (5 bases). Germline CDR1 is MGHRA and CDR2 is YSYEKL. V shed 1 base and J shed 9 bases, with 13 bases lying between them. The CDR3 spans 14 residues.

This chain joins TRBV20-1 and TRBJ2-7; TRBD1 or TRBD2 may be the D gene (5 bases each). CDR1 and CDR2 from the germline V gene are DFQATT and SNEGSKA (reference sequence). This CDR3 has 15 residues. Trimming pared 0 bases from V and 3 bases from J, leaving 15 bases between. In DNA, the CDR3 is TGCAGTGCTAGAGATATCACGGGACCGGGCTACGAGCAGTACTTC. It translates to CSARDITGPGYEQYF.

CDR3 DNA sequence: TGCAGTGCTAGTAACCCAGGGGGCGGTGGCTACACCTTC. Translated: CSASNPGGGGYTF. The chain recombines TRBV20-1 with TRBJ1-2; TRBD1 agrees at 8 bases. Germline trimming cut 3 bases from V and 7 bases from J; bases unmatched to any gene: 7. The CDR3 length is 13 residues. Germline V gene data show CDR1 as DFQATT and CDR2 as SNEGSKA (reference sequence).

This clonotype has a count of ten or more. The V gene is TRBV29-1, the J gene TRBJ1-1, with TRBD1 matching 7 bases. Unmatched junction bases numbered 15, after V lost 7 bases and J lost 4 bases. From germline, CDR1 is SQVTM and CDR2 ANQGSEA. This CDR3 is built from 15 residues. The CDR3 protein is CSARSRTGEATEAFF. For the CDR3, the DNA is TGCAGCGCCAGAAGCCGTACAGGGGAGGCCACTGAAGCTTTCTTT.

The chain recombines TRBV27 with TRBJ2-3; weak D call: TRBD2 (6 bases). Trimming removed 11 bases from V and 2 bases from J, with 23 bases in between. Germline V gene sequence: CDR1 MNHEY, CDR2 SMNVEV (reference sequence). The CDR3 is 16 residues long. Here the CDR3 reads CAGNRAGLAHTDTQYF. The CDR3 nucleotides read TGTGCCGGCAACCGGGCGGGGCTAGCGCACACAGATACGCAGTATTTT.

The genes are TRBV5-1 and TRBJ1-1; the D is unclear. V dropped 0 bases and J dropped 1 base, with 16 bases sitting between them. Germline assignment: CDR1 SGHRS and CDR2 YFSETQ. The CDR3 totals 17 residues. CDR3 loop: CASSLAVETGGNTEAFF. The CDR3 nucleotides read TGCGCCAGCAGCTTGGCGGTAGAAACCGGTGGGAACACTGAAGCTTTCTTT.

The chain links TRBV24-1 to TRBJ2-3, with 9 bases identical to TRBD1. The CDR3 contains 20 residues. In germline, CDR1 is KGHDR, CDR2 SFDVKD. V shed 7 bases and J 3 bases; nucleotides not matched to a gene: 22. The CDR3 DNA follows: TGTGCCACCAGGCGAACAGGGGGCGCGGTGACTAGCAGTCGAACAGATACGCAGTATTTT. Its protein is CATRRTGGAVTSSRTDTQYF.

This chain joins TRBV30 and TRBJ2-1; no clear D. V lost 0 bases and J 9 bases, leaving 12 bases between the germline ends. The CDR3 spans 13 residues. CDR1 and CDR2 (germline): GTSNPN, SVGIG (reference sequence). The CDR3 bases are TGTGCCTGGAGTGTAGCCCTAGAAGGTGAGCAGTTCTTC. Translated: CAWSVALEGEQFF.

Of note for this clonotype: A much larger clone differs by one base, so this may be a read error. The chain couples TRBV27 to TRBJ2-7; 9 nucleotides match TRBD1. The CDR3 spans 13 residues. The germline CDR1 and CDR2 sequences are MNHEY and SMNVEV (reference sequence). J was trimmed by 2 bases and V by 6 bases; bases with no gene match: 2. The CDR3 sequence is CASRDRGAYEQYF. The CDR3 DNA reads as TGTGCCAGCAGGGACAGGGGAGCCTACGAGCAGTACTTC.

The table lists this clonotype with a few counts. This sequence joins TRBV5-6 and TRBJ1-2, with no clear D. This CDR3 has 14 amino acids. The germline CDR1 and CDR2 sequences are SGHDT and YYEEEE. Trimming took off 0 bases at V and 5 bases at J, with 11 bases between the two ends. CDR3 DNA: TGTGCCAGCAGCTTGGCAGCTCCACCATATGGCTACACCTTC. Protein: CASSLAAPPYGYTF. The full variable domain, with the rest looked up from reference TRBV5-6 and TRBJ1-2, is DAGVTQSPTHLIKTRGQQVTLRCSPKSGHDTVSWYQQALGQGPQFIFQYYEEEERQRGNFPDRFSGHQFPNYSSELNVNALLLGDSALYLCASSLAAPPYGYTFGSGTRLTVV.

There are a few counts of this clonotype. The chain links TRBV7-9 to TRBJ1-6, with 7 bases identical to TRBD1. From germline, CDR1 is SEHNR and CDR2 FQNEAQ (reference sequence). The CDR3 loop spans 14 amino acids. The junction had 3 bases not matched to a gene; V was cut back by 4 bases and J by 6 bases. Here the CDR3 DNA reads TGTGCCAGCAGCTCAGGGGGTGTTAATTCACCCCTCCACTTT. Translation gives CASSSGGVNSPLHF.

CDR3 in amino acids: CASSQSPCEQYF. CDR3 DNA: TGTGCCAGCAGCCAATCCCCATGCGAGCAGTACTTC. V and J are TRBV14 and TRBJ2-7; no firm D call. This CDR3 contains 12 residues. Trimming removed 2 bases at V and 6 bases at J, with 8 bases between. Per germline, CDR1 SGHDN and CDR2 FVKESK. Combining the CDR3 with reference TRBV14 and TRBJ2-7 gives the whole variable domain EAGVTQFPSHSVIEKGQTVTLRCDPISGHDNLYWYRRVMGKEIKFLLHFVKESKQDESGMPNNRFLAERTGGTYSTLKVQPAELEDSGVYFCASSQSPCEQYFGPGTRLTVT.

This chain uses TRBV6-5 with TRBJ2-7; D not certain. Germline CDR1 reads MNHEY; CDR2 reads SVGAGI. CDR3 length: 12 residues. V lost 7 bases, J lost 0 bases, and 7 bases lay in between. CDR3 bases: TGTGCCAGCACTAACGTCTCCTACGAGCAGTACTTC. Residues: CASTNVSYEQYF.